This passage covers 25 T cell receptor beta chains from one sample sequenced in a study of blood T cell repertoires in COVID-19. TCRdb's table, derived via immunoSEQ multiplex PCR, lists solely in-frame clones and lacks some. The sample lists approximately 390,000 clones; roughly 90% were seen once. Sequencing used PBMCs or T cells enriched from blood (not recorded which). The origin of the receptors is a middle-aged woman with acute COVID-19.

For the CDR3, the DNA is TGTGCCAGCAGTTCCCGACAGGGGACCTATGGCTACACCTTC. Translating it yields CASSSRQGTYGYTF. The chain joins TRBV27 to TRBJ1-2; 8 bases fit TRBD1. The CDR3 loop spans 14 amino acids. CDR1 is MNHEY and CDR2 is SMNVEV in the germline V gene (reference sequence). V lost 4 bases to trimming and J lost 4 bases; unmatched junction nucleotides: 5.

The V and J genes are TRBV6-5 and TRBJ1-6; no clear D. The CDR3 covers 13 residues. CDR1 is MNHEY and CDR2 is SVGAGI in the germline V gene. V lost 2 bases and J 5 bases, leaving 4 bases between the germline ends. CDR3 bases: TGTGCCAGCAGTTACGAGGATAATTCACCCCTCCACTTT. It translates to CASSYEDNSPLHF.

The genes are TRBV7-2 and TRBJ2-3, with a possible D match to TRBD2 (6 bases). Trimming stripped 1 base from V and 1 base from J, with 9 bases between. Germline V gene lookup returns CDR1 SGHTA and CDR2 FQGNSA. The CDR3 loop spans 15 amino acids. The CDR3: CASSLGASGTDTQYF. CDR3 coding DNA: TGTGCCAGCAGCTTAGGTGCTAGCGGCACAGATACGCAGTATTTT.

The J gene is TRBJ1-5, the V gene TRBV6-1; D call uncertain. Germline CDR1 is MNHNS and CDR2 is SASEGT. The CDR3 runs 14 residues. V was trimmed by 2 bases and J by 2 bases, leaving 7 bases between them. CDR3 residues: CASSERPGNQPQHF. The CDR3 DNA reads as TGTGCCAGCAGTGAACGCCCGGGCAATCAGCCCCAGCATTTT.

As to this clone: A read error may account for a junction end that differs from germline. The CDR3 is CSAKATSRDTQYF. The DNA for the CDR3 is TGCAGCGCTAAGGCGACTAGCAGAGATACGCAGTATTTT. The chain is built from TRBV29-1 and TRBJ2-3; 7 nucleotides agree with TRBD2. The CDR3 has 13 amino acids. Germline assignment: CDR1 SQVTM and CDR2 ANQGSEA.

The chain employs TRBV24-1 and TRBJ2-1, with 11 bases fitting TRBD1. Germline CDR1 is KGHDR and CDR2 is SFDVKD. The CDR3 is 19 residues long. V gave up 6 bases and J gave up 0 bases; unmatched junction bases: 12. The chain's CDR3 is CATSPSGTGGLSSYNEQFF. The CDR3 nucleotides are TGTGCCACCAGTCCCAGCGGGACAGGGGGTCTCAGCTCCTACAATGAGCAGTTCTTC.

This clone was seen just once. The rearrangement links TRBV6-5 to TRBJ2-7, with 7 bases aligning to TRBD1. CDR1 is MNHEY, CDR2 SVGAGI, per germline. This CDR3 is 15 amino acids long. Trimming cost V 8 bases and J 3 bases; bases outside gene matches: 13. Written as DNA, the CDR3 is TGTGCCAGCCAACCCATGCTTCCAGGGGGCTACGAGCAGTACTTC. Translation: CASQPMLPGGYEQYF.

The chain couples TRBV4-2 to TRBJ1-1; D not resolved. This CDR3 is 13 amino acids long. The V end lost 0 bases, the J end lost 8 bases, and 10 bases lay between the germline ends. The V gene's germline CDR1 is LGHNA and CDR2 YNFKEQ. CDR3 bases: TGTGCCAGCAGCCAAGATCTGGGCAGGGAAGCTTTCTTT. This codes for CASSQDLGREAFF.

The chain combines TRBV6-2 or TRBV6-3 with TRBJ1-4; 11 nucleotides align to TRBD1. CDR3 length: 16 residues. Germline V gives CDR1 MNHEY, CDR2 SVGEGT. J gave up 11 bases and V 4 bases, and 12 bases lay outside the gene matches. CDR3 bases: TGTGCCAGCAGTTCCTCGCGGACAGGGGGCCTAGGGAAACTGTTTTTT. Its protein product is CASSSSRTGGLGKLFF.

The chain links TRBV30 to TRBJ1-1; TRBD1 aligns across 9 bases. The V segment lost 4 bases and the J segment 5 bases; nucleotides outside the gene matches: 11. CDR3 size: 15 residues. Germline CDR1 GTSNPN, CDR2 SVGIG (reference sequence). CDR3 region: CAWKGPDRGWTEAFF. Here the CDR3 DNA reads TGTGCCTGGAAGGGCCCGGACAGGGGATGGACTGAAGCTTTCTTT.

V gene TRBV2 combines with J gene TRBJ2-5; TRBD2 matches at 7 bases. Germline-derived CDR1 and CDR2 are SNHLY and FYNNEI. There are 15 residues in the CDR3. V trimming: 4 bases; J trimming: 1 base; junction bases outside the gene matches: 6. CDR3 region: CASSAAGGIQETQYF. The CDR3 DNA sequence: TGTGCCAGCAGTGCTGCCGGGGGGATCCAAGAGACCCAGTACTTC.

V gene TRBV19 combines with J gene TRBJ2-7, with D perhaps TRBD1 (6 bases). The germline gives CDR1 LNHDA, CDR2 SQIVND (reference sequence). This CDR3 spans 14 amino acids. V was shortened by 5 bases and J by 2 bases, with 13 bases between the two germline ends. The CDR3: CASSPQGSTYEQYF. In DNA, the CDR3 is TGTGCCAGTAGTCCTCAGGGGTCCACCTACGAGCAGTACTTC.

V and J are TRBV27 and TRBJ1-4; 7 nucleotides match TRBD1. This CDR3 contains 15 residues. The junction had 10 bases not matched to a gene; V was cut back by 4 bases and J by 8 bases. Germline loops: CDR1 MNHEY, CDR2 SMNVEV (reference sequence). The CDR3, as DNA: TGTGCCAGCAGTTCAAAGACAGGGTGGGAGGAAAAACTGTTTTTT. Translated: CASSSKTGWEEKLFF.

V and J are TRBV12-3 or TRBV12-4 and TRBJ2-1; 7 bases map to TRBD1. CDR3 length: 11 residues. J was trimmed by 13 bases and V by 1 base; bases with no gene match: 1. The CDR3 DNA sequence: TGTGCCAGCAGTTTAGGACAGGGACAGTTCTTC. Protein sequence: CASSLGQGQFF.

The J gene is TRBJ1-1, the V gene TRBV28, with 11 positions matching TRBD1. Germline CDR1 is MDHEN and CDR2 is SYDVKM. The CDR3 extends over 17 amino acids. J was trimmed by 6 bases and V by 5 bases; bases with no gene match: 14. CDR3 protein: CASSLLGTGGRFAEAFF. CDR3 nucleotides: TGTGCCAGCAGTCTCTTAGGGACAGGGGGTCGGTTCGCTGAAGCTTTCTTT.

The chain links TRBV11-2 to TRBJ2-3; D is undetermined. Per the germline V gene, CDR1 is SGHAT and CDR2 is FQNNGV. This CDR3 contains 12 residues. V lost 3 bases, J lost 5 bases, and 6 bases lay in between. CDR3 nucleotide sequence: TGTGCCAGCAGCTTTAACTTAGATACGCAGTATTTT. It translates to CASSFNLDTQYF.

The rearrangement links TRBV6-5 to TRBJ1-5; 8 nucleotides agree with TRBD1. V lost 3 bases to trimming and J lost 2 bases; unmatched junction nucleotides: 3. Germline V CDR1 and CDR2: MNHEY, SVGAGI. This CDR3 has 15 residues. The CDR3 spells CASSYSGGGNQPQHF. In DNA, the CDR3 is TGTGCCAGCAGTTATTCAGGGGGCGGCAATCAGCCCCAGCATTTT.

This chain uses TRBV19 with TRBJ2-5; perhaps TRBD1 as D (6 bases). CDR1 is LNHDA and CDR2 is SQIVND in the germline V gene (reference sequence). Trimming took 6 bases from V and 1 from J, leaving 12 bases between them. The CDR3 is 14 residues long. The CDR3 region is CASSLGQTQETQYF. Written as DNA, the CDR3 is TGTGCCAGTAGCCTCGGACAGACCCAAGAGACCCAGTACTTC.

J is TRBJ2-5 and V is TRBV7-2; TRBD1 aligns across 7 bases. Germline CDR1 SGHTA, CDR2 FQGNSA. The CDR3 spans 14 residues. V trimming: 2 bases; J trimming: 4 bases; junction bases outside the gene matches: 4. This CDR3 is CASSLIEGAETQYF. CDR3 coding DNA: TGTGCCAGCAGCTTAATTGAGGGGGCAGAGACCCAGTACTTC.

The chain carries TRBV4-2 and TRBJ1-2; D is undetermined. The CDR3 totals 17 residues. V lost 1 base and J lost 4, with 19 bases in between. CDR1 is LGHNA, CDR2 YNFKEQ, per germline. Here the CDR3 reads CASSQGDGNFATYGYTF. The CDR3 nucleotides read TGTGCCAGCAGCCAAGGTGACGGGAATTTCGCGACCTATGGCTACACCTTC.

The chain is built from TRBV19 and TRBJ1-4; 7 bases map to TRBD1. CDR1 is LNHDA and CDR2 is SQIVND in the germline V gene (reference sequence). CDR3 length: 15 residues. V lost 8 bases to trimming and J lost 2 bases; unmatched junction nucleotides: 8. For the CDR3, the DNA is TGTGCCAGTGCCCTTCCGGGACAGACTAATGAAAAACTGTTTTTT. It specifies CASALPGQTNEKLFF. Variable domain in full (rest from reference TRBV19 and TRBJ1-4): DGGITQSPKYLFRKEGQNVTLSCEQNLNHDAMYWYRQDPGQGLRLIYYSQIVNDFQKGDIAEGYSVSREKKESFPLTVTSAQKNPTAFYLCASALPGQTNEKLFFGSGTQLSVL.

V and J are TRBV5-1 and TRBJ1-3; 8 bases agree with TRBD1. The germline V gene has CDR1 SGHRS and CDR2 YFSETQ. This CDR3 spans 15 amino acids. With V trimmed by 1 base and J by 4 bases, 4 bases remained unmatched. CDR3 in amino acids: CASSLPRTGGNTIYF. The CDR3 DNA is TGCGCCAGCAGCTTGCCCCGGACAGGGGGAAACACCATATATTTT.

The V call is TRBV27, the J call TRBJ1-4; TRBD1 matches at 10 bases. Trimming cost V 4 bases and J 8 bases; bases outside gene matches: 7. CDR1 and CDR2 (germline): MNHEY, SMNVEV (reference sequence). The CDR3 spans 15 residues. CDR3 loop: CASSSWTGGSEKLFF. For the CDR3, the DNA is TGTGCCAGCAGTTCCTGGACAGGGGGAAGCGAAAAACTGTTTTTT.

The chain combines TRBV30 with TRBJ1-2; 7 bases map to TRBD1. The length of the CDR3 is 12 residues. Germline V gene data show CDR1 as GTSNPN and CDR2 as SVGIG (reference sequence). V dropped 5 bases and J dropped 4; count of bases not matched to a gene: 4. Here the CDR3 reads CAWGTAVYGYTF. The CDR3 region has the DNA TGTGCCTGGGGGACAGCAGTCTATGGCTACACCTTC. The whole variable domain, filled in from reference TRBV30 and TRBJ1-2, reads SQTIHQWPATLVQPVGSPLSLECTVEGTSNPNLYWYRQAAGRGLQLLFYSVGIGQISSEVPQNLSASRPQDRQFILSSKKLLLSDSGFYLCAWGTAVYGYTFGSGTRLTVV.

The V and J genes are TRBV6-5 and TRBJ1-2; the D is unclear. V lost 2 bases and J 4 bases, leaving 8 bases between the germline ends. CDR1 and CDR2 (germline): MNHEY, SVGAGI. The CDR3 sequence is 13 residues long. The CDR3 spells CASSYAGSYGYTF. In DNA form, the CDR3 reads TGTGCCAGCAGTTACGCTGGCAGCTATGGCTACACCTTC.